The next 24 T cell receptor beta chains were all read from a single sample in a study of T cells in Graves' hyperthyroidism and ophthalmopathy. Amplification yielded TCR beta CDR3 regions, with RNA transcripts as the source. The HTBI primer set was used in a first-round RT-PCR of the TCR CDR3. MiXCR, applied by TCRdb to the multiplex PCR reads, yields one record per CDR3 protein. This sample carries 480,000 or so distinct CDR3 sequences, roughly 14% of them seen once, and the ten largest clones take less than 20%. Input material: blood. The receptors originated from a woman between 18 and 29 years old with Graves' hyperthyroidism.

This clonotype was detected many times. In DNA form, the CDR3 reads TGTGCCTGGACTTTGTGGGACAGGGCTAGCACTGAAGCTTTCTTT. It codes for CAWTLWDRASTEAFF. The chain has TRBV30 and TRBJ1-1; 9 bases match TRBD1. The CDR3 consists of 15 residues. The junction had 10 bases not matched to a gene; V was cut back by 4 bases and J by 4 bases. Germline V gives CDR1 GTSNPN, CDR2 SVGIG (reference sequence).

This clonotype occurred many times. V and J are TRBV27 and TRBJ1-5; D remains ambiguous. Germline-derived CDR1 and CDR2 are MNHEY and SMNVEV (reference sequence). The CDR3 sequence is 14 residues long. Trimming removed 2 bases at V and 7 bases at J, with 12 bases between. The CDR3 protein is CASSLKGPGQPQHF. The CDR3 bases are TGTGCCAGCAGTTTAAAAGGTCCGGGACAGCCCCAGCATTTT.

This clonotype has at least ten counts. The chain recombines TRBV7-9 with TRBJ1-6, with D hard to call. This CDR3 comprises 16 residues. Germline V lookup: CDR1 SEHNR, CDR2 FQNEAQ (reference sequence). V was shortened by 4 bases and J by 6 bases, with 16 bases between the two germline ends. The CDR3 bases are TGTGCCAGCAGCTATCGTCGTAGGACGGTTAATTCACCCCTCCACTTT. Amino acids: CASSYRRRTVNSPLHF.

In this sample, this clonotype turned up a few times. The genes are TRBV7-9 and TRBJ1-1, with D possibly being TRBD1 (5 bases). The CDR3 consists of 13 residues. Trimming shortened V by 1 base and J by 4 bases, and 7 bases separated the two germline ends. Germline V CDR1 and CDR2: SEHNR, FQNEAQ (reference sequence). CDR3 nucleotide sequence: TGTGCCAGCAGCTTAGGGGACGGCACTGAAGCTTTCTTT. Amino acids: CASSLGDGTEAFF.

This clonotype was counted many times. V and J are TRBV29-1 and TRBJ2-1, with unresolved D. This CDR3 is built from 13 residues. Germline V gene sequence: CDR1 SQVTM, CDR2 ANQGSEA. The V end was cut by 7 bases, the J end by 5 bases, with 15 bases between. The CDR3 region is CSAPPSSHNEQFF. CDR3 coding DNA: TGCAGCGCCCCGCCGTCGAGCCACAATGAGCAGTTCTTC.

This clonotype has ten or more counts. The chain combines TRBV24-1 with TRBJ2-3; 13 positions agree with TRBD2. The CDR3 covers 16 residues. Trimming took 3 bases from V and 6 from J; bases not matched to a gene: 5. Germline CDR1 reads KGHDR; CDR2 reads SFDVKD. The CDR3 protein is CATSDHGLAGEDTQYF. CDR3 sequence (DNA): TGTGCCACCAGTGATCATGGACTAGCGGGAGAGGATACGCAGTATTTT.

As for this clonotype: Since no conserved phenylalanine or tryptophan closes the CDR3, a read error is the likely cause. V is TRBV10-3 and J is TRBJ2-1, with 7 bases identical to TRBD2. The CDR3 loop spans 15 amino acids. CDR1 ENHRY and CDR2 SYGVKD come from the germline V gene. J gave up 0 bases and V 6 bases, and 5 bases lay outside the gene matches. The CDR3 DNA follows: TGTGCCATCAGAACTAGCGCGGGCTCCTACAATGAGCAGTTCTCC. It translates to CAIRTSAGSYNEQFS.

This clonotype was recorded many times. The CDR3 loop is CASSEKVGNNEQFF. CDR3 in DNA: TGTGCCAGCTCGGAGAAGGTGGGTAACAATGAGCAGTTCTTC. This chain joins TRBV18 and TRBJ2-1; no reliable D call. The CDR3 runs 14 residues. The V gene lost 6 bases and the J gene lost 5 bases, with 14 bases spanning the gap. Germline CDR1 reads KGHSH; CDR2 reads LQKENI.

This clonotype was detected ten times or more. This chain links TRBV15 with TRBJ2-5; 11 bases fit TRBD2. CDR3 size: 17 residues. Germline loops: CDR1 LNHNV, CDR2 YYDKDF (reference sequence). The V and J ends lost 1 base and 5 bases, in that order; junction bases with no gene match: 9. The CDR3 DNA is TGTGCCACCAGCAGAGGACTAGCGGGGAACTGGGAGGAGACCCAGTACTTC. Translation gives CATSRGLAGNWEETQYF.

This clonotype was seen many times. Here the CDR3 reads CASSLASTSGRARGNEQFF. The CDR3 DNA is TGTGCCAGCAGCTTAGCCTCCACTAGCGGGAGGGCCCGGGGAAATGAGCAGTTCTTC. The J gene is TRBJ2-1, the V gene TRBV11-3, with 13 bases lining up with TRBD2. The CDR3 consists of 19 residues. CDR1 is SGHNT, CDR2 YENEEA, per germline. V lost 1 base and J lost 7; bases outside the gene matches: 13.

As to this clonotype: A much bigger clone sits one base away, suggesting this may be a read error. V gene TRBV27 combines with J gene TRBJ2-1, with D possibly TRBD2 on 6 matching bases. The CDR3 totals 13 residues. With 7 bases removed from V and 8 bases from J, the gap between germline ends came to 15 bases. Germline-derived CDR1 and CDR2 are MNHEY and SMNVEV (reference sequence). The CDR3 is CASTPGGLDEQFF. The CDR3 nucleotides are TGTGCCAGCACCCCAGGAGGGTTGGATGAGCAGTTCTTC.

The sample holds many counts of this clonotype. The V gene is TRBV12-3 or TRBV12-4, the J gene TRBJ2-5, with D possibly TRBD2 on 7 matching bases. This CDR3 has 14 amino acids. Trimming cost V 6 bases and J 5 bases, with 16 bases left between them. The chain's CDR3 is CASSPQGGGETQYF. CDR3 sequence (DNA): TGTGCCAGCAGCCCCCAAGGGGGGGGCGAGACCCAGTACTTC.

The chain couples TRBV19 to TRBJ1-2, with D unclear. Germline V lookup: CDR1 LNHDA, CDR2 SQIVND (reference sequence). The CDR3 runs 13 residues. V was clipped by 5 bases and J by 7 bases, with 14 bases between them. The CDR3 DNA reads TGTGCCAGTAGTCCCAGAGGGCCGCCTGGCTACACCTTC. Translated, it gives CASSPRGPPGYTF.

This clonotype was counted at least ten times. The chain carries TRBV30 and TRBJ1-6, with 10 bases aligning to TRBD1. Germline-derived CDR1 and CDR2 are GTSNPN and SVGIG (reference sequence). The CDR3 length is 14 residues. With 3 bases clipped from V and 7 bases from J, the junction kept 3 bases outside the gene matches. CDR3 loop: CAWRGQGINSPLHF. Here the CDR3 DNA reads TGTGCCTGGAGGGGACAGGGGATAAATTCACCCCTCCACTTT.

The chain recombines TRBV5-1 with TRBJ1-1; a possible D gene is TRBD1 (5 bases). Looked up from germline, CDR1 is SGHRS and CDR2 is YFSETQ. V lost 4 bases, J lost 0 bases, and 13 bases lay in between. This CDR3 region has 15 residues. The CDR3 loop is CASSPPSGLNTEAFF. The CDR3 nucleotides read TGCGCCAGCAGCCCCCCGTCAGGGTTGAACACTGAAGCTTTCTTT.

This clonotype was detected many times. V usage is TRBV12-3 or TRBV12-4 and J usage is TRBJ1-5; 8 nucleotides agree with TRBD1. V was pared by 8 bases and J by 5 bases, with 8 bases of the junction left unmatched. The CDR3 consists of 14 residues. The CDR3: CASSQGQGYQPQHF. Here the CDR3 DNA reads TGTGCCAGCTCACAAGGACAGGGTTATCAGCCCCAGCATTTT.

This clonotype was seen many times. J is TRBJ2-6 and V is TRBV2, with D possibly TRBD1 on 5 matching bases. With 4 bases removed from V and 13 bases from J, the gap between germline ends came to 11 bases. The CDR3 is made up of 12 amino acids. Looked up from germline, CDR1 is SNHLY and CDR2 is FYNNEI. The CDR3 nucleotides are TGTGCCAGCAGTGGGGGCAGGATAGTCCTGACTTTC. Protein product: CASSGGRIVLTF.

This clonotype was seen many times. The rearrangement joins TRBV30 to TRBJ2-1, with TRBD1 identical over 9 bases. Germline V CDR1 and CDR2: GTSNPN, SVGIG (reference sequence). This CDR3 region has 16 residues. The V gene end was trimmed by 2 bases and the J gene end by 7 bases; junction bases not matched to a gene: 12. CDR3 coding DNA: TGTGCCTGGAGTCCTCCCCCGGGACAGGGAATTAATGAGCAGTTCTTC. This sequence encodes CAWSPPPGQGINEQFF.

The sample holds many counts of this clonotype. The chain carries TRBV5-1 and TRBJ2-3, with 10 nucleotides matching TRBD2. This CDR3 region has 19 residues. V lost 1 base, J lost 4 bases, and 15 bases stayed unmatched. CDR1 is SGHRS and CDR2 is YFSETQ in the germline V gene. The CDR3 sequence is CASSLRRGRLAGVPDTQYF. The DNA for the CDR3 is TGCGCCAGCAGCTTGCGCAGGGGGAGGCTAGCGGGAGTTCCAGATACGCAGTATTTT. Full variable domain (rest looked up from reference TRBV5-1 and TRBJ2-3): KAGVTQTPRYLIKTRGQQVTLSCSPISGHRSVSWYQQTPGQGLQFLFEYFSETQRNKGNFPGRFSGRQFSNSRSEMNVSTLELGDSALYLCASSLRRGRLAGVPDTQYFGPGTRLTVL.

This clonotype was detected ten times or more. This chain connects TRBV12-3 or TRBV12-4 to TRBJ1-5; 9 bases map to TRBD1. V was pared by 4 bases and J by 0 bases, with 10 bases of the junction left unmatched. The length of the CDR3 is 18 residues. CDR3 coding DNA: TGTGCCAGCAGTTCCACCGGGACAGGGAAATTTAGCAATCAGCCCCAGCATTTT. Translation gives CASSSTGTGKFSNQPQHF.

This clonotype showed up many times. The rearrangement links TRBV12-5 to TRBJ2-1; D possibly uses TRBD1 or TRBD2 (5 bases each). The CDR3 is 17 residues long. Germline V gives CDR1 LGHNT, CDR2 FRNRAP. The V gene lost 6 bases and the J gene lost 3 bases, with 21 bases spanning the gap. The CDR3 DNA reads TGTGCTAGTGGACCCGCAACAGGTAGCGTGAACTACAATGAGCAGTTCTTC. Residues: CASGPATGSVNYNEQFF.

This clonotype occurred a few times. DNA of the CDR3: TGCGCCAGCAGTGAGTCCGGCCGGGACCAGCAGTACTTC. This encodes CASSESGRDQQYF. The rearrangement joins TRBV10-1 to TRBJ2-7, with D possibly being TRBD1 or TRBD2 (5 bases each). The CDR3 extends over 13 amino acids. Trimming took 0 bases from V and 8 from J, leaving 11 bases between them. The germline V gene has CDR1 WNHNN and CDR2 SYGVQD (reference sequence).

This clonotype was detected many times. The rearrangement uses TRBV15 and TRBJ1-5; D is unclear. This CDR3 has 15 residues. Trimming shortened V by 0 bases and J by 0 bases, and 6 bases separated the two germline ends. Germline loops: CDR1 LNHNV, CDR2 YYDKDF (reference sequence). This chain's CDR3 is CATSRDPYSNQPQHF. DNA of the CDR3: TGTGCCACCAGCAGAGACCCCTATAGCAATCAGCCCCAGCATTTT.

This chain links TRBV7-8 with TRBJ2-1, with D possibly matching TRBD2 (6 bases). In germline, CDR1 is SGHVS, CDR2 FQNEAQ. There are 16 residues in the CDR3. The ends were cut back, 5 bases at V and 4 bases at J, with 18 bases in the middle. In DNA, the CDR3 is TGTGCCAGCAGCCCCATAGCCAGCGGAGGGTACAATGAGCAGTTCTTC. Encoded protein: CASSPIASGGYNEQFF.